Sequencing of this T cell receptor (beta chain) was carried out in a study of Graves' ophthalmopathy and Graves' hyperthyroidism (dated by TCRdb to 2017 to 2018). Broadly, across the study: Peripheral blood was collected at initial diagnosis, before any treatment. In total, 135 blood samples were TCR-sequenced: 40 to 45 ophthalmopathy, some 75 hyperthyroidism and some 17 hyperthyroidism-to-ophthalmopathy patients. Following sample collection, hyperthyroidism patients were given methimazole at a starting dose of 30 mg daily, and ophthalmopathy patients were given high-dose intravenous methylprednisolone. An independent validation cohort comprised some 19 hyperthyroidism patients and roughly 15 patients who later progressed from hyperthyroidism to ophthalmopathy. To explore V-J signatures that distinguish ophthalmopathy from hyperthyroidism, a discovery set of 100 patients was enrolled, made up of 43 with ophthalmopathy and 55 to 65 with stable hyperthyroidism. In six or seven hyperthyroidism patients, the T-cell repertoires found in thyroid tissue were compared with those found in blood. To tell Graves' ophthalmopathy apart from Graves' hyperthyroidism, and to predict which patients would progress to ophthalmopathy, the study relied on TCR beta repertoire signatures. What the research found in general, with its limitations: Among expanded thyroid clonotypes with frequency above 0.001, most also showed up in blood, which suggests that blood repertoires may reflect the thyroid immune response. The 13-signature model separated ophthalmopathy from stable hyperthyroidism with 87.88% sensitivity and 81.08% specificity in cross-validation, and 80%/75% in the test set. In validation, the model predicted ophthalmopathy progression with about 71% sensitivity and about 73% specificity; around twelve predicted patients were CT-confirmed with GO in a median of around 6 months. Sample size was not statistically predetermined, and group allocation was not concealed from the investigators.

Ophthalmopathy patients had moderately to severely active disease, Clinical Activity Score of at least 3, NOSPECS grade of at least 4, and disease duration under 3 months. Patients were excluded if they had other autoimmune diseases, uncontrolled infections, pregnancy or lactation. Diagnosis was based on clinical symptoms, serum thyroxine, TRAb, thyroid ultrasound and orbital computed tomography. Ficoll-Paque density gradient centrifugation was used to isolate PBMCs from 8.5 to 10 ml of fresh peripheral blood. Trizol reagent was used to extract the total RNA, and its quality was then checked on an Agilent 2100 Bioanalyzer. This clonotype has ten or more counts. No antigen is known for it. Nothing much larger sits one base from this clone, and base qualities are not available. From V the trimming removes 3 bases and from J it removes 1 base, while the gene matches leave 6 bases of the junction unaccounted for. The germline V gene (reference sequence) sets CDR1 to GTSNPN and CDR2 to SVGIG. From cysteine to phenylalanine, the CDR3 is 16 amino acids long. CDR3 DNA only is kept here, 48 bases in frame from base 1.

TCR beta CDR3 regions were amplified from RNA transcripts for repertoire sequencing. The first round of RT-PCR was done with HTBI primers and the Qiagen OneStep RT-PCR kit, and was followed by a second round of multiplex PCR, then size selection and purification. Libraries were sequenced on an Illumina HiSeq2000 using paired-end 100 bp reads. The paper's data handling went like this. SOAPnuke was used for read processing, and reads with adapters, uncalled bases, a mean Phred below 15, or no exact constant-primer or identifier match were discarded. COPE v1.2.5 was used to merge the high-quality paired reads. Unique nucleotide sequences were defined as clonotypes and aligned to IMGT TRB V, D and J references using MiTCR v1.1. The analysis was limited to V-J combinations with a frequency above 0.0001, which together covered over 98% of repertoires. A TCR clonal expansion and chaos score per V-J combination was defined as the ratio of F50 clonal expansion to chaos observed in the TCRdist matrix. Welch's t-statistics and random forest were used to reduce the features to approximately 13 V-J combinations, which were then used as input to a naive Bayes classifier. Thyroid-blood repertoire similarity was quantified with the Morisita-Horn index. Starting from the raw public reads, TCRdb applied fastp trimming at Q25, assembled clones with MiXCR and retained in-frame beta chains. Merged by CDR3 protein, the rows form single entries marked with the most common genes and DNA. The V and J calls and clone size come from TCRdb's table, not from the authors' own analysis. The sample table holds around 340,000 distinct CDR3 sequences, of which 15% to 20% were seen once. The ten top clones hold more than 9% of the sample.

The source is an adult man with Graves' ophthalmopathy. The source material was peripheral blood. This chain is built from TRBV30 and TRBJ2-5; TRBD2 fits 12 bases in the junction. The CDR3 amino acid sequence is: CAWRVGLAGRQETQYF. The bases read TGTGCCTGGAGAGTCGGACTAGCGGGGCGCCAAGAGACCCAGTACTTC.